The clone carrying this T cell receptor beta chain came up many times. Each CDR3 protein is one row after TCRdb ran MiXCR on the reads. Of about 460,000 distinct CDR3 sequences detected, about 11% appear once; the ten largest clones hold about 9.4%. This sample stems from a study of T cell repertoires in cytomegalovirus infection. In germline, CDR1 is SEHNR, CDR2 FQNEAQ (reference sequence). V lost 6 bases and J lost 0, with 12 bases in between. The CDR3 consists of 14 residues. Sequencing input: PBMCs. This clonotype was obtained from a human donor in good health (CMV status not recorded). Some clones in this sample may be carry-over from other donors' samples. The chain recombines TRBV7-9 with TRBJ2-7, with D tentatively TRBD2 (5 bases). CDR3 nucleotides: TGTGCCAGCAGTCCGAGAGCGGACTCCTACGAGCAGTACTTC. Its translation: CASSPRADSYEQYF.